This TCR beta chain was identified in a study of OX40 agonist ivuxolimab in advanced cancers. Study-wide results and caveats: Patients who responded partially at 0.1-3.0 mg/kg showed clonal expansion ranking among the lowest. On average, a greater number of expanded clones characterised CD8+ T cells relative to CD4+. Both blood CD4+ and CD8+ T cells showed clonal growth by week 6 at 0.1 to 3.0 mg/kg.

A note on this clone: The antigen is not known.

J was trimmed by 9 bases and V by 6 bases; bases with no gene match: 11. The CDR3 spans 16 residues. CDR1 and CDR2 (germline): SGHVS, FQNEAQ. Profiling relied on immunoSEQ multiplex PCR, and the TCRdb table lists in-frame clones only, not all of them. The sample records under 30,000 clones, about four fifths being singletons. This clonotype was obtained from an adult with an advanced solid tumor such as melanoma, head and neck, liver or kidney cancer. Here the sequenced sample was CD4+ or CD8+ T cells sorted from blood, taken in a trial of the OX40 agonist ivuxolimab. V gene TRBV7-8 combines with J gene TRBJ1-6, with 10 bases lining up with TRBD1. The CDR3 DNA is TGTGCCAGCAGTTCAGGGGCGACAGGGGGCCTTTCACCCCTCCACTTT. Encoded protein: CASSSGATGGLSPLHF.